These 10 T cell receptor beta chains came from one sample sequenced in a study of T cell responses to AZD1222 COVID-19 vaccine. Sequencing used immunoSEQ multiplex PCR; TCRdb keeps in-frame clones, though not all of them. The table shows around 88,000 clones, with roughly 89% occurring only once. The source was peripheral blood, collected on day 0 of MenACWY control vaccination. The source is an adult in good health.

By its share, this clone is large. This rearrangement joins TRBV4-3 to TRBJ2-1, with 10 bases that match TRBD2. CDR3 size: 17 residues. CDR1 and CDR2 (germline): LGHNA, YSLEER. With V trimmed by 2 bases and J by 0 bases, 4 bases remained unmatched. This CDR3 is CASSQTSGESSYNEQFF. DNA for the CDR3: TGCGCCAGCAGCCAAACTAGCGGGGAGAGCTCCTACAATGAGCAGTTCTTC.

The rearrangement joins TRBV2 to TRBJ2-7, with a tentative D call TRBD2 (7 bases). Deletions cut 5 bases from V and 5 bases from J, with 16 bases between. The CDR3 totals 14 residues. The V gene's germline CDR1 is SNHLY and CDR2 FYNNEI. CDR3 amino acids: CASSTERGGNEQYF. The CDR3 nucleotides are TGTGCCAGCAGTACCGAGAGGGGGGGGAACGAGCAGTACTTC. Full variable domain (rest looked up from reference TRBV2 and TRBJ2-7): EPEVTQTPSHQVTQMGQEVILRCVPISNHLYFYWYRQILGQKVEFLVSFYNNEISEKSEIFDDQFSVERPDGSNFTLKIRSTKLEDSAMYFCASSTERGGNEQYFGPGTRLTVT.

This chain uses TRBV6-1 with TRBJ2-5, with D possibly TRBD2 on 6 matching bases. The CDR3 runs 14 residues. Trimming took 2 bases from V and 5 from J, leaving 12 bases between them. Looked up from germline, CDR1 is MNHNS and CDR2 is SASEGT. In DNA, the CDR3 is TGTGCCAGCAGTGAACGCGGGGCTCTGGAGACCCAGTACTTC. Residues: CASSERGALETQYF.

The gene calls are TRBV28 and TRBJ1-6; 7 bases fit TRBD1. V was clipped by 6 bases and J by 2 bases; unmatched bases: 10. The CDR3 is 17 amino acids. Germline V CDR1 and CDR2: MDHEN, SYDVKM. The CDR3, as DNA: TGTGCCAGCAGGCTCAGGGGGGTTCTAGCCTATAATTCACCCCTCCACTTT. Its protein product is CASRLRGVLAYNSPLHF.

The rearrangement joins TRBV5-4 to TRBJ1-1, with TRBD1 as a possible D gene (5 bases). Germline CDR1 is SGHNT and CDR2 is YYREEE (reference sequence). The CDR3 has 16 residues. V lost 0 bases and J 0 bases, leaving 12 bases between the germline ends. This CDR3 reads CASSLAVRGVNTEAFF. The CDR3 DNA reads TGTGCCAGCAGCTTGGCCGTCCGGGGCGTGAACACTGAAGCTTTCTTT.

This clone was recorded a few times. The rearrangement links TRBV5-5 to TRBJ1-1; no clear D gene. The V gene's germline CDR1 is SGHKS and CDR2 YYEKEE (reference sequence). V was trimmed by 0 bases and J by 3 bases, leaving 6 bases between them. CDR3 length: 13 amino acids. The CDR3 sequence is CASSLAEYTEAFF. In nucleotides, the CDR3 is TGTGCCAGCAGCTTGGCCGAGTACACTGAAGCTTTCTTT. Full variable domain (remainder filled in from reference TRBV5-5 and TRBJ1-1): DAGVTQSPTHLIKTRGQQVTLRCSPISGHKSVSWYQQVLGQGPQFIFQYYEKEERGRGNFPDRFSARQFPNYSSELNVNALLLGDSALYLCASSLAEYTEAFFGQGTRLTVV.

V usage is TRBV4-1 and J usage is TRBJ1-1; D is possibly TRBD1 (5 bases). V was pared by 6 bases and J by 0 bases, with 11 bases between. Germline CDR1 is MGHRA and CDR2 is YSYEKL. This CDR3 has 14 residues. The CDR3: CASRGVLLNTEAFF. CDR3 sequence (DNA): TGCGCCAGCAGAGGGGTCCTCTTGAACACTGAAGCTTTCTTT.

This chain joins TRBV11-2 and TRBJ1-2; D ambiguous. The CDR3 length is 10 residues. Germline CDR1 SGHAT, CDR2 FQNNGV. V was cut by 2 bases and J by 8 bases, with 3 bases left in between. This CDR3 is CASSLCGYTF. The DNA for the CDR3 is TGTGCCAGCAGCTTATGCGGCTACACCTTC. Filled out from reference TRBV11-2 and TRBJ1-2, the complete variable domain reads EAGVAQSPRYKIIEKRQSVAFWCNPISGHATLYWYQQILGQGPKLLIQFQNNGVVDDSQLPKDRFSAERLKGVDSTLKIQPAKLEDSAVYLCASSLCGYTFGSGTRLTVV.

This chain connects TRBV12-5 to TRBJ2-7; TRBD2 matches 7 bases. V gave up 4 bases and J gave up 3 bases; unmatched junction bases: 0. Per germline, CDR1 LGHNT and CDR2 FRNRAP. The CDR3 covers 12 residues. CDR3: CASGWGGYEQYF. As DNA, the CDR3 is TGTGCTAGTGGTTGGGGGGGCTACGAGCAGTACTTC.

This sequence joins TRBV28 and TRBJ2-2; D perhaps matches TRBD2 (6 bases). CDR3 length: 14 residues. Trimming removed 4 bases at V and 2 bases at J, with 8 bases between. The germline gives CDR1 MDHEN, CDR2 SYDVKM. CDR3 sequence: CASSSGLNTGELFF. Written as DNA, the CDR3 is TGTGCCAGCAGTTCGGGACTCAACACCGGGGAGCTGTTTTTT.